The 27 T cell receptor beta chains in this list originate from one sample, sequenced in a study of blood T cell repertoires in COVID-19. TCRdb's table, derived via immunoSEQ multiplex PCR, lists solely in-frame clones and lacks some. The data hold over 250,000 clones, with roughly nine tenths observed a single time. The material sequenced was peripheral blood. These receptors all come from a man aged 50-59 years with acute or convalescent COVID-19.

This sequence joins TRBV4-1 and TRBJ2-7, with 8 bases that match TRBD2. V gave up 0 bases and J gave up 6 bases; unmatched junction bases: 4. Germline loops: CDR1 MGHRA, CDR2 YSYEKL. The CDR3 consists of 14 residues. The CDR3 bases are TGCGCCAGCAGCCAAGATGAAGCGGGGGTCGAGCAGTACTTC. Translation: CASSQDEAGVEQYF.

In this sample, this clone turned up once. V gene TRBV19 combines with J gene TRBJ2-7, with 10 positions matching TRBD1. Germline V gene lookup returns CDR1 LNHDA and CDR2 SQIVND (reference sequence). With V trimmed by 5 bases and J by 2 bases, 3 bases remained unmatched. There are 14 residues in the CDR3. The CDR3: CASSQGQGAYEQYF. As DNA, the CDR3 is TGTGCCAGTAGTCAAGGACAGGGGGCCTACGAGCAGTACTTC. Full variable domain (rest looked up from reference TRBV19 and TRBJ2-7): DGGITQSPKYLFRKEGQNVTLSCEQNLNHDAMYWYRQDPGQGLRLIYYSQIVNDFQKGDIAEGYSVSREKKESFPLTVTSAQKNPTAFYLCASSQGQGAYEQYFGPGTRLTVT.

The rearrangement links TRBV18 to TRBJ2-4, with D uncertain. Per germline, CDR1 KGHSH and CDR2 LQKENI. Trimming left V 6 bases short and J 0 bases short, with 15 bases between. This CDR3 contains 16 residues. CDR3 DNA: TGTGCCAGCTCTCTCACCCGGGTCCTAGCCAAAAACATTCAGTACTTC. It yields the protein CASSLTRVLAKNIQYF.

The V and J genes are TRBV5-6 and TRBJ2-2; the match to TRBD1 covers 9 bases. Germline loops: CDR1 SGHDT, CDR2 YYEEEE. The CDR3 consists of 15 residues. Trimming took 2 bases from V and 7 from J; bases not matched to a gene: 6. CDR3 in DNA: TGTGCCAGCAGCTTTCCACAGGGGGCCGGCGGGGAGCTGTTTTTT. Protein product: CASSFPQGAGGELFF.

J is TRBJ1-3 and V is TRBV27; no clear D gene. The CDR3 has 15 residues. Germline assignment: CDR1 MNHEY and CDR2 SMNVEV (reference sequence). Trimming pared 0 bases from V and 2 bases from J, leaving 8 bases between. CDR3 region: CASSLSPQTGNTIYF. The DNA for the CDR3 is TGTGCCAGCAGTTTATCTCCACAAACTGGAAACACCATATATTTT.

V and J are TRBV2 and TRBJ2-5; 8 bases are a match to TRBD2. Germline lookup yields CDR1 SNHLY and CDR2 FYNNEI. The V and J ends lost 6 bases and 4 bases, in that order; junction bases with no gene match: 13. The length of the CDR3 is 16 residues. CDR3 sequence (DNA): TGTGCCAGCAGGGCCCGGGCTGCGGGGGGCTCAGAGACCCAGTACTTC. This gives the protein CASRARAAGGSETQYF.

The chain carries TRBV7-9 and TRBJ2-5, with a tentative D call TRBD2 (5 bases). The V gene lost 5 bases and the J gene lost 4 bases, with 11 bases spanning the gap. Germline CDR1 is SEHNR and CDR2 is FQNEAQ (reference sequence). This CDR3 contains 13 residues. CDR3 bases: TGTGCCAGCAGCCCGAGGGAAGGAGAGACCCAGTACTTC. The encoded protein is CASSPREGETQYF. The full variable domain, in which reference TRBV7-9 and TRBJ2-5 provide the parts outside the CDR3, is DTGVSQNPRHKITKRGQNVTFRCDPISEHNRLYWYRQTLGQGPEFLTYFQNEAQLEKSRLLSDRFSAERPKGSFSTLEIQRTEQGDSAMYLCASSPREGETQYFGPGTRLLVL.

This clone was picked up one time. The chain has TRBV10-1 and TRBJ2-1, with D perhaps TRBD2 (5 bases). The germline V and J ends were trimmed by 5 bases and 2 bases, with 13 bases remaining between them. CDR3 length equals 15 residues. Germline CDR1 WNHNN, CDR2 SYGVQD (reference sequence). CDR3: CASSLTGMAYNEQFF. CDR3 sequence (DNA): TGCGCCAGCAGTTTAACGGGGATGGCCTACAATGAGCAGTTCTTC.

This clone showed up just once. V usage is TRBV5-8 and J usage is TRBJ2-7; maybe TRBD2 (5 bases). Trimming took off 2 bases at V and 4 bases at J, with 7 bases between the two ends. The CDR3 runs to 12 residues. Germline V gene data show CDR1 as SGHTS and CDR2 as YDEGEE. This CDR3 is CASSFRGYEQYF. CDR3 nucleotide sequence: TGTGCCAGCAGCTTTCGGGGATACGAGCAGTACTTC. The variable domain in full, completed from reference TRBV5-8 and TRBJ2-7, reads EAGVTQSPTHLIKTRGQQATLRCSPISGHTSVYWYQQALGLGLQFLLWYDEGEERNRGNFPPRFSGRQFPNYSSELNVNALELEDSALYLCASSFRGYEQYFGPGTRLTVT.

The chain couples TRBV12-3 or TRBV12-4 to TRBJ2-5, with D tentatively TRBD2 (6 bases). The V end lost 4 bases, the J end lost 5 bases, and 8 bases lay between the germline ends. This CDR3 region has 12 residues. This chain's CDR3 is CASSSLAETQYF. The CDR3 bases are TGTGCCAGCAGTTCCCTAGCGGAGACCCAGTACTTC.

The chain is built from TRBV10-2 and TRBJ2-3; possibly TRBD2 for D (5 bases). V lost 7 bases and J 2 bases, leaving 19 bases between the germline ends. CDR3 length equals 16 residues. Germline CDR1 WSHSY, CDR2 SAAADI. CDR3 loop: CASTRLGSGYTDTQYF. CDR3 nucleotides: TGCGCCAGCACCCGGTTGGGGAGCGGCTACACAGATACGCAGTATTTT.

This sequence joins TRBV7-3 and TRBJ2-1; D not resolved. Trimming stripped 3 bases from V and 8 bases from J, with 5 bases between. CDR3 length: 11 amino acids. CDR1 and CDR2 (germline): SGHTA, FQGTGA. CDR3 region: CASSLGDEQFF. As DNA, the CDR3 is TGTGCCAGCAGCTTGGGCGATGAGCAGTTCTTC.

The V call is TRBV11-2, the J call TRBJ1-2; 9 bases line up with TRBD1. The CDR3 runs 18 residues. Germline CDR1 SGHAT, CDR2 FQNNGV. The V segment lost 1 base and the J segment 2 bases; nucleotides outside the gene matches: 11. This chain's CDR3 is CASSLVRGRTGENYGYTF. The CDR3 nucleotides are TGTGCCAGCAGCTTAGTTCGTGGCAGGACAGGGGAGAACTATGGCTACACCTTC.

This sequence joins TRBV15 and TRBJ2-3, with 11 positions matching TRBD2. The CDR3 length is 16 residues. After removal of 3 bases from V and 6 bases from J, the junction contained 8 bases not matched to a gene. Germline lookup yields CDR1 LNHNV and CDR2 YYDKDF (reference sequence). The CDR3 loop reads CATSSDSGGGSDTQYF. Written as DNA, the CDR3 is TGTGCCACCAGCAGCGATAGCGGGGGGGGGTCGGATACGCAGTATTTT.

Details on this clone: The sample holds other DNA sequences that translate to the same CDR3. The J gene is TRBJ1-2, the V gene TRBV6-5, with TRBD1 matching 7 bases. Germline V lookup: CDR1 MNHEY, CDR2 SVGAGI. Losses at the gene ends were 0 bases for V and 8 bases for J; bases not matched to a gene: 6. The CDR3 is 14 amino acids. CDR3 sequence reads: CASSYSRQGGGYTF. The DNA for the CDR3 is TGTGCCAGCAGTTACTCCAGGCAGGGGGGCGGCTACACCTTC.

The table lists this clone with a count of one. The genes are TRBV24-1 and TRBJ2-2, with 14 bases lining up with TRBD2. This CDR3 region has 17 residues. CDR1 is KGHDR and CDR2 is SFDVKD in the germline V gene. The V gene end was trimmed by 5 bases and the J gene end by 6 bases; junction bases not matched to a gene: 7. DNA for the CDR3: TGTGCCACCAGTGCCGGGACTAGCGGGGGATCGGCCGGGGAGCTGTTTTTT. This encodes CATSAGTSGGSAGELFF.

The chain uses TRBV5-4 and TRBJ1-2, with D perhaps TRBD1 (6 bases). Per germline, CDR1 SGHNT and CDR2 YYREEE (reference sequence). The CDR3 spans 15 residues. Trimming pared 4 bases from V and 8 bases from J, leaving 21 bases between. This CDR3 is CASSPGSAGDLGYTF. The CDR3, as DNA: TGTGCCAGCAGCCCTGGCTCGGCAGGGGATCTGGGCTACACCTTC.

This clone was counted once. One end of the junction fails to match germline, which may point to a read error. The chain has TRBV4-1 and TRBJ1-2; 7 nucleotides line up with TRBD1. The CDR3 has 15 amino acids. Germline CDR1 reads MGHRA; CDR2 reads YSYEKL. CDR3 in amino acids: CATSPAGGVNYGYTF. DNA for the CDR3: TGCGCCACCAGCCCCGCAGGGGGAGTAAACTATGGCTACACCTTC.

Notes on this clone: Other DNA sequences in the sample encode the same CDR3. The V call is TRBV10-1, the J call TRBJ2-5, with a weak D call TRBD2 (6 bases). Germline values: CDR1 WNHNN, CDR2 SYGVQD (reference sequence). V lost 6 bases and J lost 5, with 13 bases in between. The CDR3 contains 13 residues. The CDR3 here is CASSLGGRETQYF. In nucleotides, the CDR3 is TGCGCCAGCAGCCTCGGGGGTCGCGAGACCCAGTACTTC.

This clone has just a few counts. V and J are TRBV5-1 and TRBJ2-1; TRBD1 agrees at 7 bases. V lost 4 bases and J lost 12; bases outside the gene matches: 10. There are 13 residues in the CDR3. CDR1 and CDR2 (germline): SGHRS, YFSETQ. The CDR3 is CASSPDRVDRQFF. CDR3 nucleotides: TGCGCCAGCAGCCCAGACAGGGTGGATCGGCAGTTCTTC. The entire variable domain, with the rest obtained from reference TRBV5-1 and TRBJ2-1, is as follows: KAGVTQTPRYLIKTRGQQVTLSCSPISGHRSVSWYQQTPGQGLQFLFEYFSETQRNKGNFPGRFSGRQFSNSRSEMNVSTLELGDSALYLCASSPDRVDRQFFGPGTRLTVL.

In its sample, this clone was seen a few times. This rearrangement joins TRBV30 to TRBJ2-5; 10 bases line up with TRBD1. Germline CDR1 is GTSNPN and CDR2 is SVGIG (reference sequence). The CDR3 is 14 residues long. With 3 bases clipped from V and 5 bases from J, the junction kept 6 bases outside the gene matches. CDR3 nucleotides: TGTGCCTGGAGGAAGGGACAGGGGACGGAGACCCAGTACTTC. This sequence encodes CAWRKGQGTETQYF.

The chain has TRBV4-2 and TRBJ1-5; perhaps TRBD1 as D (5 bases). CDR3 size: 15 residues. Trimming cost V 5 bases and J 4 bases, with 15 bases left between them. Germline CDR1 LGHNA, CDR2 YNFKEQ. Written as DNA, the CDR3 is TGTGCCAGCAGCGGGGACTCCTTAGAGAATCAGCCCCAGCATTTT. Protein product: CASSGDSLENQPQHF.

The genes are TRBV12-5 and TRBJ2-1, with D unresolved. This CDR3 has 13 residues. Trimming pared 8 bases from V and 7 bases from J, leaving 15 bases between. CDR1 is LGHNT, CDR2 FRNRAP, per germline. The CDR3 sequence: CASPRPSTNEQFF. Written as DNA, the CDR3 is TGTGCTAGTCCCCGCCCTAGTACTAATGAGCAGTTCTTC.

V usage is TRBV11-3 and J usage is TRBJ2-1; D call uncertain. The CDR3 has 8 amino acids. V was shortened by 7 bases and J by 14 bases, with 6 bases between the two germline ends. Germline V gene sequence: CDR1 SGHNT, CDR2 YENEEA. In DNA, the CDR3 is TGTGCCAGCACCCCGGAGTTCTTC. Residues: CASTPEFF.

This sequence joins TRBV2 and TRBJ2-5; 8 bases line up with TRBD2. The V gene's germline CDR1 is SNHLY and CDR2 FYNNEI. The CDR3 totals 14 residues. Losses at the gene ends were 4 bases for V and 3 bases for J; bases not matched to a gene: 4. CDR3 coding DNA: TGTGCCAGCAGTGCCCGGCGGGGGGAAGAGACCCAGTACTTC. This codes for CASSARRGEETQYF.

The chain links TRBV6-5 to TRBJ1-6, with no clear D. Deletions cut 4 bases from V and 6 bases from J, with 13 bases between. The CDR3 runs to 15 residues. The germline gives CDR1 MNHEY, CDR2 SVGAGI. CDR3: CASSSGFGLNSPLHF. Written as DNA, the CDR3 is TGTGCCAGCAGTTCCGGGTTCGGCCTTAATTCACCCCTCCACTTT.

This chain connects TRBV29-1 to TRBJ2-3; weak D call: TRBD1 (6 bases). V dropped 0 bases and J dropped 4 bases, with 17 bases sitting between them. Germline assignment: CDR1 SQVTM and CDR2 ANQGSEA. CDR3 length: 16 residues. The CDR3: CSVEDPQQGRADTQYF. In DNA form, the CDR3 reads TGCAGCGTTGAAGACCCCCAACAGGGTCGGGCAGATACGCAGTATTTT.